The 18 T cell receptor beta chains below come from one sample, sequenced in a study of siplizumab effects on memory and regulatory T cells. Generated by immunoSEQ multiplex PCR, the TCRdb table keeps only in-frame clones and is missing some. The sample holds 100,000 or so clones, approximately 91% seen once. Input material: non-Treg CD4+ T cells sorted from blood. The receptors derive from a human donor in good health.

V is TRBV5-1 and J is TRBJ2-1; TRBD2 might be the D (6 bases). The CDR3 runs 18 residues. CDR1 is SGHRS and CDR2 is YFSETQ in the germline V gene. The V gene lost 4 bases and the J gene lost 0 bases, with 20 bases spanning the gap. CDR3 sequence reads: CASSLLAALRSSYNEQFF. Here the CDR3 DNA reads TGCGCCAGCAGCCTACTAGCCGCCCTGAGGAGCTCCTACAATGAGCAGTTCTTC.

J is TRBJ1-1 and V is TRBV6-6; TRBD1 aligns across 8 bases. Germline V gene data show CDR1 as MNHNY and CDR2 as SVGAGI (reference sequence). This CDR3 has 15 residues. The V gene end was trimmed by 2 bases and the J gene end by 0 bases; junction bases not matched to a gene: 2. CDR3 coding DNA: TGTGCCAGCAGTTACGGGGACAGGCTGAACACTGAAGCTTTCTTT. Translating gives CASSYGDRLNTEAFF.

This sequence joins TRBV14 and TRBJ1-1; no clear D. The V and J ends lost 6 bases and 1 base respectively, with 6 bases between them. CDR3 length: 12 residues. Germline CDR1 SGHDN, CDR2 FVKESK. CDR3 amino acids: CASSPGNTEAFF. CDR3 nucleotide sequence: TGTGCCAGCAGTCCAGGGAACACTGAAGCTTTCTTT.

Only one count was recorded for this clone. The chain links TRBV29-1 to TRBJ2-3; 8 positions match TRBD2. This CDR3 is 13 amino acids long. V was clipped by 3 bases and J by 1 base; unmatched bases: 0. Looked up from germline, CDR1 is SQVTM and CDR2 is ANQGSEA. The DNA for the CDR3 is TGCAGCGTTGAGCGGGGGGGCACAGATACGCAGTATTTT. The encoded protein is CSVERGGTDTQYF.

J is TRBJ2-1 and V is TRBV28; 7 bases line up with TRBD2. This CDR3 contains 14 residues. Trimming cost V 3 bases and J 7 bases; bases outside gene matches: 6. Germline CDR1 is MDHEN and CDR2 is SYDVKM. Written as DNA, the CDR3 is TGTGCCAGCAGTTTCCCGTGGGGGGGGAATGAGCAGTTCTTC. It codes for CASSFPWGGNEQFF.

The chain recombines TRBV30 with TRBJ1-3; TRBD1 matches 10 bases. Unmatched junction bases numbered 5, after V lost 4 bases and J lost 2 bases. Germline CDR1 GTSNPN, CDR2 SVGIG (reference sequence). There are 15 residues in the CDR3. The CDR3 bases are TGTGCCTGGACACGGACAGGGGGTACTGGAAACACCATATATTTT. This gives the protein CAWTRTGGTGNTIYF.

The J gene is TRBJ2-2, the V gene TRBV9, with no clear D. There are 16 residues in the CDR3. Trimming removed 0 bases from V and 2 bases from J, with 11 bases in between. Germline V lookup: CDR1 SGDLS, CDR2 YYNGEE. CDR3 DNA: TGTGCCAGCAGCGTAGTGCCGATTAGTAACACCGGGGAGCTGTTTTTT. Translation: CASSVVPISNTGELFF.

J is TRBJ2-5 and V is TRBV6-6; D may be TRBD2 (6 bases). The end of the DNA aligns better with TRBJ2-7, so the J call may be wrong. This CDR3 is built from 14 residues. Germline values: CDR1 MNHNY, CDR2 SVGAGI (reference sequence). In DNA, the CDR3 is TGTGCCAGCAGTTTCCTAACGGGAGCGGCCGAGCAGTACTTC. This sequence encodes CASSFLTGAAEQYF.

Here the CDR3 DNA reads TGTGCCAGTAGTATCCCCTTACAGGGGACGTACAACTATGGCTACACCTTC. This sequence encodes CASSIPLQGTYNYGYTF. This chain uses TRBV19 with TRBJ1-2; 7 positions agree with TRBD1. V gave up 3 bases and J gave up 2 bases; unmatched junction bases: 12. CDR1 is LNHDA and CDR2 is SQIVND in the germline V gene (reference sequence). This CDR3 has 17 residues.

The CDR3 coding sequence is TGTGCCAGCAGTGAAGGGTTGACAGAGACCCAGTACTTC. This encodes CASSEGLTETQYF. The genes are TRBV6-1 and TRBJ2-5; D is unclear. The V end lost 1 base, the J end lost 4 bases, and 7 bases lay between the germline ends. The CDR3 contains 13 residues. In germline, CDR1 is MNHNS, CDR2 SASEGT.

DNA of the CDR3: TGTGCCAGCAGTACGGGATACTCCTACAATGAGCAGTTCTTC. Translated, it gives CASSTGYSYNEQFF. The chain recombines TRBV2 with TRBJ2-1, with D perhaps TRBD2 (5 bases). Germline V gives CDR1 SNHLY, CDR2 FYNNEI. V was clipped by 5 bases and J by 0 bases, with 8 bases between them. CDR3 size: 14 residues.

Here the CDR3 DNA reads TGTGCCAGCTATTCGGGAGCCTCGTATGGCTACACCTTC. It encodes CASYSGASYGYTF. The chain couples TRBV28 to TRBJ1-2; no clear D. The CDR3 length is 13 residues. Germline CDR1 reads MDHEN; CDR2 reads SYDVKM. V lost 8 bases to trimming and J lost 5 bases, with 15 bases between them.

CDR3 loop: CASSYGTGGPYEQYF. The CDR3 DNA is TGCGCCAGCAGCTACGGGACAGGGGGCCCCTACGAGCAGTACTTC. The chain combines TRBV5-1 with TRBJ2-7; 12 positions match TRBD1. The CDR3 has 15 amino acids. V dropped 3 bases and J dropped 2; count of bases not matched to a gene: 3. The germline CDR1 and CDR2 sequences are SGHRS and YFSETQ.

The chain recombines TRBV4-2 with TRBJ2-5; D gene ambiguous. V was shortened by 4 bases and J by 1 base, with 13 bases between the two germline ends. This CDR3 has 15 residues. Germline CDR1 and CDR2: LGHNA and YNFKEQ. The CDR3, as DNA: TGTGCCAGCAGCCGAACCCAACTATCCCAAGAGACCCAGTACTTC. This encodes CASSRTQLSQETQYF.

The gene calls are TRBV27 and TRBJ1-1; D is perhaps TRBD1 (5 bases). Deletions cut 3 bases from V and 3 bases from J, with 11 bases between. The CDR3 is made up of 14 amino acids. Germline V gene data show CDR1 as MNHEY and CDR2 as SMNVEV (reference sequence). CDR3 loop: CASSFAGLDTEAFF. DNA of the CDR3: TGTGCCAGCAGTTTTGCAGGGTTGGACACTGAAGCTTTCTTT.

This sequence joins TRBV7-2 and TRBJ1-4; the D gene is possibly TRBD1 (5 bases). Germline assignment: CDR1 SGHTA and CDR2 FQGNSA. The CDR3 sequence is 14 residues long. The germline V and J ends were trimmed by 5 bases and 7 bases, with 14 bases remaining between them. The CDR3 sequence: CASSQGGWGEKLFF. In DNA form, the CDR3 reads TGTGCCAGCAGCCAGGGTGGGTGGGGTGAAAAACTGTTTTTT.

The rearrangement links TRBV7-8 to TRBJ2-3; 9 bases are a match to TRBD2. This CDR3 has 17 residues. CDR1 is SGHVS, CDR2 FQNEAQ, per germline. Germline trimming cut 1 base from V and 3 bases from J; bases unmatched to any gene: 8. The CDR3 reads CASSLVPAGGGTDTQYF. DNA of the CDR3: TGTGCCAGCAGCTTAGTTCCCGCGGGAGGGGGGACAGATACGCAGTATTTT.

The rearrangement joins TRBV10-3 to TRBJ2-5, with D tentatively TRBD1 or TRBD2 (6 bases each). Germline CDR1 reads ENHRY; CDR2 reads SYGVKD. The V end was cut by 3 bases, the J end by 5 bases, with 13 bases between. This CDR3 comprises 14 residues. Here the CDR3 reads CAISDGGGRETQYF. The CDR3 DNA reads TGTGCCATCAGTGATGGAGGGGGACGGGAGACCCAGTACTTC.